The source of this T cell receptor beta chain is a study of human T cells and chemical hapten exposure. TCRdb redid the calling of the RACE reads with MiXCR, one entry per CDR3 protein. In the table there are more than 150,000 distinct CDR3 sequences, approximately 31% of which are singletons. Trimming took off 4 bases at V and 3 bases at J, with 6 bases between the two ends. From germline, CDR1 is ENHRY and CDR2 SYGVKD. The CDR3 length is 12 residues. Time point defined: pre-sensitization, week 0. The treatment is: therapeutic diphenylcyclopropenone sensitization with weekly scalp DPC. The origin of this receptor is a woman in her 30s with alopecia areata. Some clones in this sample may be carry-over from other donors' samples. The material sequenced was whole blood, taken in connection with sensitization to the hapten diphenylcyclopropenone (DPC). The V call is TRBV10-3, the J call TRBJ1-2; D is unresolved. The CDR3 is CAISGEDYGYTF. DNA for the CDR3: TGTGCCATCAGTGGGGAGGACTATGGCTACACCTTC.